Following are 14 T cell receptor beta chains from one sample sequenced in a study of blood T cell repertoires in COVID-19. Produced via immunoSEQ multiplex PCR; TCRdb's table is partial and in-frame only. This table holds 180,000 or so clones, around 85% found once. Sample: peripheral blood. These receptors came from an elderly woman with acute or convalescent COVID-19.

V gene TRBV5-4 combines with J gene TRBJ1-2; TRBD1 matches 7 bases. Trimming at V came to 3 bases and at J to 6 bases, leaving 11 bases not matched to a gene. The CDR3 consists of 15 residues. Germline V gene data show CDR1 as SGHNT and CDR2 as YYREEE (reference sequence). CDR3 amino acids: CASSSLDRVRDGYTF. The CDR3, as DNA: TGTGCCAGCAGCTCCCTCGACAGGGTGAGAGATGGCTACACCTTC.

The chain employs TRBV11-2 and TRBJ2-1; a possible D gene is TRBD1 (9 bases). The CDR3 has 17 amino acids. V was shortened by 3 bases and J by 9 bases, with 24 bases between the two germline ends. Per the germline V gene, CDR1 is SGHAT and CDR2 is FQNNGV. The CDR3: CASSFPGGTGSLGEQFF. CDR3 nucleotide sequence: TGTGCCAGCAGCTTCCCGGGAGGGACAGGGTCCTTAGGTGAGCAGTTCTTC. Full variable domain (rest looked up from reference TRBV11-2 and TRBJ2-1): EAGVAQSPRYKIIEKRQSVAFWCNPISGHATLYWYQQILGQGPKLLIQFQNNGVVDDSQLPKDRFSAERLKGVDSTLKIQPAKLEDSAVYLCASSFPGGTGSLGEQFFGPGTRLTVL.

This chain joins TRBV2 and TRBJ2-1; 7 nucleotides line up with TRBD2. This CDR3 is built from 15 residues. CDR1 is SNHLY and CDR2 is FYNNEI in the germline V gene. V was pared by 6 bases and J by 4 bases, with 9 bases of the junction left unmatched. In nucleotides, the CDR3 is TGTGCCAGCAGGCCCCTACCGGGAGGTTACAATGAGCAGTTCTTC. Its protein product is CASRPLPGGYNEQFF.

The chain is built from TRBV19 and TRBJ1-1, with D perhaps TRBD1 (6 bases). Germline values: CDR1 LNHDA, CDR2 SQIVND (reference sequence). With 6 bases removed from V and 2 bases from J, the gap between germline ends came to 10 bases. The CDR3 contains 13 residues. CDR3 region: CASRNRDNTEAFF. CDR3 bases: TGTGCCAGTAGAAACAGGGACAACACTGAAGCTTTCTTT.

This clone was found once. The rearrangement joins TRBV2 to TRBJ2-7; D unclear. V lost 4 bases, J lost 7 bases, and 5 bases lay in between. Germline CDR1 and CDR2: SNHLY and FYNNEI. This CDR3 has 10 residues. The CDR3 spells CASSGTEQYF. The DNA of the CDR3 is TGTGCCAGCAGTGGAACTGAGCAGTACTTC.

The chain joins TRBV6-1 to TRBJ2-1, with D hard to call. The length of the CDR3 is 14 residues. V shed 0 bases and J shed 10 bases, with 13 bases lying between them. Germline V gene lookup returns CDR1 MNHNS and CDR2 SASEGT. The CDR3 coding sequence is TGTGCCAGCAGTGAAGCGTCGACTCCCAGCGAGCAGTTCTTC. Its translation is CASSEASTPSEQFF.

The V gene is TRBV9, the J gene TRBJ2-5, with 10 bases that match TRBD1. The CDR3 consists of 13 residues. Germline CDR1 and CDR2: SGDLS and YYNGEE. After removal of 4 bases from V and 5 bases from J, the junction contained 2 bases not matched to a gene. CDR3 sequence (DNA): TGTGCCAGCAGCTCGGGACAGGGGGAGACCCAGTACTTC. It is translated as CASSSGQGETQYF.

This rearrangement joins TRBV7-2 to TRBJ2-1; 8 nucleotides agree with TRBD2. The CDR3 is 17 amino acids. Germline CDR1 SGHTA, CDR2 FQGNSA. Losses at the gene ends were 5 bases for V and 4 bases for J; bases not matched to a gene: 13. This CDR3 reads CASSQNPTSVVYNEQFF. CDR3 in DNA: TGTGCCAGCAGCCAGAACCCGACTAGCGTAGTGTACAATGAGCAGTTCTTC.

This chain links TRBV5-1 with TRBJ2-7; maybe TRBD1 (6 bases). The length of the CDR3 is 14 residues. V was clipped by 0 bases and J by 6 bases, with 13 bases between them. Looked up from germline, CDR1 is SGHRS and CDR2 is YFSETQ. The CDR3 protein is CASSLATGVSEQYF. Here the CDR3 DNA reads TGCGCCAGCAGCTTGGCGACAGGAGTTAGCGAGCAGTACTTC. The full variable domain, rest sourced from reference TRBV5-1 and TRBJ2-7, is KAGVTQTPRYLIKTRGQQVTLSCSPISGHRSVSWYQQTPGQGLQFLFEYFSETQRNKGNFPGRFSGRQFSNSRSEMNVSTLELGDSALYLCASSLATGVSEQYFGPGTRLTVT.

CDR3: CSVILGREDYGYTF. CDR3 DNA sequence: TGCAGCGTGATCCTGGGAAGGGAGGACTATGGCTACACCTTC. The genes are TRBV29-1 and TRBJ1-2; D gene ambiguous. Germline assignment: CDR1 SQVTM and CDR2 ANQGSEA. The CDR3 sequence is 14 residues long. Trimming shortened V by 6 bases and J by 3 bases, and 17 bases separated the two germline ends.

This clone was recorded once. The V call is TRBV2, the J call TRBJ2-7; tentative D call: TRBD2 (7 bases). The V end was cut by 6 bases, the J end by 0 bases, with 15 bases between. CDR1 is SNHLY, CDR2 FYNNEI, per germline. CDR3 length equals 15 residues. CDR3 coding DNA: TGTGCCAGCAGCTACGGGGGCGGGGGCTCCTACGAGCAGTACTTC. This gives the protein CASSYGGGGSYEQYF.

This chain links TRBV23-1 with TRBJ2-7; TRBD1 matches 7 bases. TRBV23-1 is identified as an open reading frame with a role that is uncertain. The CDR3 is 21 residues long. The V and J ends lost 0 bases and 5 bases, in that order; junction bases with no gene match: 25. The CDR3 sequence is CASSQSINEGSTGLFWDEQYF. CDR3 nucleotide sequence: TGCGCCAGCAGTCAATCAATTAATGAGGGCTCGACAGGGCTATTTTGGGACGAGCAGTACTTC.

This chain joins TRBV7-8 and TRBJ2-5; TRBD1 might be the D (6 bases). CDR1 SGHVS and CDR2 FQNEAQ come from the germline V gene. Deletions cut 1 base from V and 4 bases from J, with 13 bases between. This CDR3 is 15 amino acids long. DNA of the CDR3: TGTGCCAGCAGCTTAGACCCTGGACAGAGAGAGACCCAGTACTTC. This codes for CASSLDPGQRETQYF.

The chain employs TRBV6-2 or TRBV6-3 and TRBJ1-5; no clear D. V was pared by 2 bases and J by 7 bases, with 12 bases between. Germline V CDR1 and CDR2: MNHEY, SVGEGT. The CDR3 consists of 14 residues. CDR3 sequence: CASSYRLVGQPQHF. The CDR3 nucleotides are TGTGCCAGCAGTTACAGGTTGGTCGGGCAGCCCCAGCATTTT.